This is a list of T cell receptor beta chains from one sample in a study of blood T cell repertoires in COVID-19. The table came from immunoSEQ multiplex PCR; TCRdb's copy has only in-frame clones and leaves some out. Here the sample spans about 250,000 clones, 80% to 90% being singletons. Input material: PBMCs or T cells enriched from blood (not recorded which). These receptors came from a woman aged 30 to 39 with acute COVID-19. Both conserved end residues are part of each CDR3. The order of the fields is D gene, V gene, J gene, clone size, CDR3 DNA, CDR3 protein. The D gene is left open where the match is weak. Clone size appears in some rows only: once, few, many, or a class for an expanded clone.

TRBD1	TRBV11-2	TRBJ1-2	-	TGTGCCAGCAGCTCGTTCTCGGACAGGGTACAAAATGGCTACACCTTC	CASSSFSDRVQNGYTF
-	TRBV27	TRBJ1-1	-	TGTGCCAGCAGTTTATACGGGCACAGGAGCAATACTGAAGCTTTCTTT	CASSLYGHRSNTEAFF
-	TRBV6-5	TRBJ2-7	-	TGTGCCACCCCGGGGGAATCCTACGAGCAGTACTTC	CATPGESYEQYF
-	TRBV5-1	TRBJ2-3	-	TGCGCCAGCAGCTTGACAGGCGGCGCAGATACGCAGTATTTT	CASSLTGGADTQYF
TRBD1	TRBV5-4	TRBJ1-1	-	TGTGCCAGCAGCTCTAGACAGGGAAAGAACACTGAAGCTTTCTTT	CASSSRQGKNTEAFF
-	TRBV13	TRBJ1-1	-	TGTGCCAGCACCTTAGGTAGTTTTACGGGGATGAACACTGAAGCTTTCTTT	CASTLGSFTGMNTEAFF
-	TRBV11-2	TRBJ1-3	-	TGTGCCAGCAGCTACCGCCGGGGGGGGGCGAAGACTGGAAACACCATATATTTT	CASSYRRGGAKTGNTIYF
-	TRBV4-3	TRBJ1-6	-	TGCGCCAGTAGTTTGGAGGGACGACCCCTCCACTTT	CASSLEGRPLHF
TRBD1	TRBV5-8	TRBJ2-1	-	TGTGCCAGCAGCGCAACAGGGGACGTCTACAATGAGCAGTTCTTC	CASSATGDVYNEQFF
-	TRBV18	TRBJ2-1	-	TGTGCCAGCTCACCGGTAGTGAATGAGCAGTTCTTC	CASSPVVNEQFF
TRBD1	TRBV13	TRBJ2-7	-	TGTGCCAGCAGCGGCCTCGGACAGGGGGCATCCCACGAGCAGTACTTC	CASSGLGQGASHEQYF
-	TRBV20-1	TRBJ1-2	-	TGCAGTGCTAGTCAGAGTCCACTGAGGGCCAACTATGGCTACACCTTC	CSASQSPLRANYGYTF
TRBD1	TRBV12-3/TRBV12-4	TRBJ1-1	-	TGTGCCAGCAGTCCCACAGGGGTCTCTGAAGCTTTCTTT	CASSPTGVSEAFF
-	TRBV19	TRBJ1-2	few	TGTGCCAGTAGTATTCGTCAGGGGTATGGCTACACCTTC	CASSIRQGYGYTF
TRBD2	TRBV6-2/TRBV6-3	TRBJ2-5	-	TGTGCCAGCAGTTACTCGAGGACTAGCGGGGGAGGTGAGACCCAGTACTTC	CASSYSRTSGGGETQYF
-	TRBV4-1	TRBJ2-2	once	TGCGCCAGCAGCCGGGCAGCGAACACCGGGGAGCTGTTTTTT	CASSRAANTGELFF
TRBD1	TRBV19	TRBJ1-2	-	TGTGCCAGTAGTGTCGGGGGACAGGGAGGGGTTGAGGATGGCTACACCTTC	CASSVGGQGGVEDGYTF
-	TRBV5-4	TRBJ2-1	-	TGTGCCCCCGGAGCAAACAATGAGCAGTTCTTC	CAPGANNEQFF
-	TRBV7-7	TRBJ2-1	-	TGTGCTAGCAGCTTGGGGCCGGCCAGCTCCTACAATGAGCAGTTCTTC	CASSLGPASSYNEQFF
-	TRBV6-5	TRBJ1-2	-	TGTGCCAGCAGTTACAGACAGGCCTATGGCTACACCTTC	CASSYRQAYGYTF
TRBD1	TRBV5-1	TRBJ2-5	-	TGCGCCAGCAGCCAGGACAGGGCGGTGGAGACCCAGTACTTC	CASSQDRAVETQYF
TRBD1	TRBV12-3/TRBV12-4	TRBJ2-5	-	TGTGCCAGCAGTCTGGGACAGCCAGGGGCCCAGTACTTC	CASSLGQPGAQYF
-	TRBV12-5	TRBJ2-3	-	TGTGCTAGTGGTTTGACCACACAGGATACGCAGTATTTT	CASGLTTQDTQYF
TRBD1	TRBV5-6	TRBJ1-5	-	TGTGCCAGCAGCTTAGGGACAGGGGTAACTCCACAGCATTTT	CASSLGTGVTPQHF
-	TRBV19	TRBJ1-1	few	TGTGCCAGTAGCCTACCCAATGGGGGGTTCGGTCCAACGGACACTGAAGCTTTCTTT	CASSLPNGGFGPTDTEAFF
-	TRBV4-3	TRBJ2-5	-	TGCGCCAGCAGCCAAGACCACCAGGAGGGAGAGACCCAGTACTTC	CASSQDHQEGETQYF
TRBD1	TRBV25-1	TRBJ1-3	-	TGTGCCAGCAGTGATTTACAGGGGAGCGGTCCTTCTGGAAACACCATATATTTT	CASSDLQGSGPSGNTIYF
-	TRBV29-1	TRBJ1-2	-	TGCAGCGTTGAAAGGGGAACTAACTATGGCTACACCTTC	CSVERGTNYGYTF
-	TRBV23-1	TRBJ1-1	-	TGCGCCAGCAGTCAAATCGGAGACACTGAAGCTTTCTTT	CASSQIGDTEAFF
TRBD1	TRBV2	TRBJ1-5	-	TGTGCCAGCAGTGGTACAGGGGGCCGCCAGCCCCAGCATTTT	CASSGTGGRQPQHF
TRBD1	TRBV5-1	TRBJ1-3	-	TGCGCCAGCAAATTCGGACAGGGGGCATGGTCTGGAAACACCATATATTTT	CASKFGQGAWSGNTIYF
-	TRBV24-1	TRBJ1-2	-	TGTGCCACCAGCGATGGAGGCGGCTACACCTTC	CATSDGGGYTF
TRBD1	TRBV7-9	TRBJ2-2	-	TGTGCCAGCAGCTTAGCGGCAGGGGGAGACGCCGGGGAGCTGTTTTTT	CASSLAAGGDAGELFF
-	TRBV5-6	TRBJ1-1	-	TGTGCCAGCAGCTTGCGGCGGGAAGCGGCTTTCTTT	CASSLRREAAFF
-	TRBV4-1	TRBJ1-1	-	TGCGCCAGCACCCCCCGGGGGGGGCTTTTTGAAGCTTTCTTT	CASTPRGGLFEAFF
-	TRBV5-6	TRBJ2-1	-	TGTGCCAGCAGCTTGGACTCCCGGGTTATATACAATGAGCAGTTCTTC	CASSLDSRVIYNEQFF
-	TRBV24-1	TRBJ2-1	-	TGTGCCACCTCAAAAGGGGGGGGAATCAATGAGCAGTTCTTC	CATSKGGGINEQFF
TRBD2	TRBV25-1	TRBJ2-3	-	TGTGCCAGCAGTGAACTAGCGGGACTAGGCACAGATACGCAGTATTTT	CASSELAGLGTDTQYF
TRBD1	TRBV15	TRBJ1-6	-	TGTGCCACCAGCAGGTCGCGACAGGGGTCTTCACCCCTCCACTTT	CATSRSRQGSSPLHF
TRBD2	TRBV29-1	TRBJ2-1	once	TGCAGCGCAACTAGCGGGGGGTACAATGAGCAGTTCTTC	CSATSGGYNEQFF
TRBD1	TRBV11-3	TRBJ2-7	-	TGTGCCAGCAGCCCCCGGACAGGGAGCTACGAGCAGTACTTC	CASSPRTGSYEQYF
-	TRBV15	TRBJ1-6	-	TGTGCCACCAGCAGAGAGGGGACACCTAATTCACCCCTCCACTTT	CATSREGTPNSPLHF
-	TRBV10-2	TRBJ1-1	-	TGCGCCAGCAGTGATGGGGGGGCGATGCACACTGAAGCTTTCTTT	CASSDGGAMHTEAFF
-	TRBV5-8	TRBJ1-5	-	TGTGCCAGCAGCGGTCGGACTTCAGATCAGCCCCAGCATTTT	CASSGRTSDQPQHF
-	TRBV6-2/TRBV6-3	TRBJ1-2	-	TGTGCCAGCAGTAACGCCGGGGGCTACACCTTC	CASSNAGGYTF
-	TRBV7-2	TRBJ1-6	-	TGTGCCAGCAGCTTAGGGAGGGTTAATAATTCACCCCTCCACTTT	CASSLGRVNNSPLHF